This T cell receptor beta chain was recovered during a study of low-dose radiotherapy and immunotherapy resistance in tumors (dated by TCRdb to 2021 to 2024). Context from the whole study: Cohort 1 received 0.5 Gy per fraction every 2 weeks, with a prescribed total PTV dose of 6.5 Gy. Cohort 2 received 1 Gy per fraction every two weeks, with a total of 13 Gy over 26 weeks. Nivolumab was administered intravenously as a 240 mg flat dose every two weeks, and ipilimumab was administered intravenously at 1 mg/kg every six weeks. Cyclophosphamide 200 mg/m2 was administered intravenously every two weeks, one day before each radiation and immunotherapy administration. Aspirin 300 mg was taken orally once daily by patients for four cycles, starting on cycle 1 day 1. Trial participants were not randomized into treatment groups. Eight patients were included in the translational analysis, namely three from the first dose cohort plus the first five from the second dose cohort.

What the time point label conveys for this sample: before trial treatment. The donors took part in RACIN, a single-arm, phase I, dose-escalation trial that combined nivolumab, ipilimumab, aspirin, low-dose cyclophosphamide and low-dose radiotherapy. Patients with advanced, TIL-negative solid tumors were considered eligible. Sequencer: Illumina HiSeq 2500. To make first-strand cDNA, Superscript III was used along with a set of TRAV- and TRBV-specific primers so that both the TCRalpha and TCRbeta chains were covered. TCRs were amplified with Phusion for 20 to 25 PCR cycles, with a constant-region primer paired with the adapter attached to the V primers. The isolated mRNA was amplified using the MessageAmp II aRNA Amplification Kit, with in vitro transcription performed for 15 to 20 hours at 37 degrees C. mRNA for TCR sequencing was isolated with the Dynabeads mRNA DIRECT Purification Kit. Indexed Illumina adapters were added in a second Phusion PCR of 20 to 25 cycles, and the PCR products were purified with AMPure XP beads. The paper's data handling went like this. Custom Perl scripts pooled TCR sequences encoding the same protein, removed out-of-frame sequences and computed each clonotype's abundance. Any TCR sequence backed by just one read was left out of the analysis. Among the metrics used to describe the repertoires were Shannon entropy, Gini index, clonality, richness, and the frequency of TCRs shared between repertoires. TCRdb took the public reads, trimmed them with fastp at Q25, ran MiXCR for clone calling and kept in-frame beta chains. Every entry covers one CDR3 protein and lists the most common genes and DNA from its rows. V and J calls and clone size were set by TCRdb, not the authors. This sample gives 54,000 or so distinct CDR3 sequences in total; under 30% of them show up just once. The ten largest clones add up to about 6% of the sample.

In its sample, this clonotype was seen many times. Its antigen specificity is not known. Within one base of it there is no much larger clone, and no base qualities were kept. The receptor's source is a male donor with prostate cancer. The sample consisted of PBMCs, taken before treatment.

In nucleotides, the sequence is TGTGCCAGCAGTTACTCGAACGGTGTTGTAGAGACCCAGTACTTC. This yields the protein CASSYSNGVVETQYF. Recombination joined TRBV6-5 with TRBJ2-5, with no reliable assignment of the D segment. The trim is 0 bases for V and 4 bases for J, with a gap of 12 bases between the germline ends. The CDR3 sequence holds 15 residues, the cysteine and phenylalanine included. The retained sequence is limited to the CDR3, 45 bases, with the frame set at the first base. Sequences MNHEY (CDR1) and SVGAGI (CDR2) are obtained from the germline V gene.